In this sample, the clone carrying this TCR beta chain turned up once. This CDR3 spans 15 amino acids. Germline CDR1 reads SGHRS; CDR2 reads YFSETQ. Trimming took 4 bases from V and 3 from J; bases not matched to a gene: 7. Per the authors' pipeline: Estimation of nucleated cell counts relied on the amplification of reference gene primers. Clones were sequenced by immunoSEQ multiplex PCR, and TCRdb holds only the in-frame ones, with some missing. V, J and clone size are those of that table, while D and trimming were read from the DNA. The sample consists of some 95,000 clones, around 72% of them appearing once. This entry is derived from a study of blood T cell repertoires in COVID-19. The overall study: Sites across the United States, Italy and Spain contributed samples from acute and convalescent COVID-19. PBMCs, B-cell-depleted T cells, or T cells provided the cDNA or gDNA that made up the material.

Sequencing was carried out using peripheral blood. The sequence was obtained from a man in his sixties or seventies with acute or convalescent COVID-19. The chain is built from TRBV5-1 and TRBJ2-7; 10 positions match TRBD1. The chain's CDR3 is CASSQGQGWLYEQYF. CDR3 DNA: TGCGCCAGCAGCCAGGGACAGGGGTGGCTCTACGAGCAGTACTTC. Using reference TRBV5-1 and TRBJ2-7 for the parts outside the CDR3, the full variable domain is KAGVTQTPRYLIKTRGQQVTLSCSPISGHRSVSWYQQTPGQGLQFLFEYFSETQRNKGNFPGRFSGRQFSNSRSEMNVSTLELGDSALYLCASSQGQGWLYEQYFGPGTRLTVT.